This T cell receptor beta chain was observed in a study of T-cell reconstitution after alpha-beta-depleted transplantation in children. Trimming cost V 3 bases and J 4 bases, with 6 bases left between them. The CDR3 is 12 amino acids. Germline V gives CDR1 LGHDT, CDR2 YNNKEL (reference sequence). Unique molecular identifiers were incorporated when the TCRbeta library was constructed. TCRdb analysed the PCR reads with MiXCR anew, one entry per CDR3 protein. The sample yields 120,000 or so distinct CDR3 sequences, more than 20% seen once. The sample holds many counts of this clonotype. The receptor was derived from a male patient between 2 and 10 years old who had a stem cell transplant for chronic granulomatous disease, so the T cells may come from the graft donor. The sequencing used PBMCs, mostly from graft donor cells, collected 180 days after TCRalphabeta/CD19-depleted stem cell transplant. The chain has TRBV3-1 and TRBJ1-2; D is undetermined. The CDR3 coding sequence is TGTGCCAGCAGCCAGTACAGCTATGGCTACACCTTC. Translating gives CASSQYSYGYTF.